This TCR beta chain was recorded in a study of cytomegalovirus exposure and HLA in healthy donors. Study-level information: Early released data comprised around 80 million unique TCRs from HLA-typed donors.

The PCR was carried out with 60 Vbeta primers and 13 Jbeta primers. Assay used: immunoSEQ multiplex PCR; TCRdb lists only in-frame clones, some missing. The sample lists more than 100,000 clones; roughly 80% were seen once. The CDR3 has 13 residues. CDR1 and CDR2 (germline): ENHRY, SYGVKD. Trimming took 11 bases from V and 0 from J, leaving 14 bases between them. Sequenced material: PBMCs. The chain joins TRBV10-3 to TRBJ2-7, with D maybe TRBD2 (6 bases). This TCR was recovered from a female donor in good health and CMV-seropositive. CDR3: CAPTGTDSYEQYF. CDR3 nucleotides: TGTGCCCCCACCGGGACTGACTCCTACGAGCAGTACTTC.